This TCR beta chain was documented in a study of blood T cell repertoires in COVID-19. Study-level background: Samples representing acute and convalescent COVID-19 were sourced from the United States, Italy and Spain. In each case, the material was cDNA or gDNA derived from T cells, B-cell-depleted T cells, or PBMCs.

There are 17 residues in the CDR3. Trimming at V came to 2 bases and at J to 1 base, leaving 7 bases not matched to a gene. Germline-derived CDR1 and CDR2 are SGHVS and FQNEAQ. Only in-frame clones appear in the TCRdb table, and some are missing; sequencing was by immunoSEQ multiplex PCR. The sample consists of 400,000 or so clones, about nine tenths of them appearing once. The sample comprised peripheral blood. This sequence joins TRBV7-8 and TRBJ2-2, with 7 nucleotides matching TRBD2. This clonotype was obtained from a woman aged 40 to 50 with COVID-19, enrolled during active disease. CDR3 nucleotide sequence: TGTGCCAGCAGCTTAAATGTCCAGCGGGAGAACACCGGGGAGCTGTTTTTT. Protein sequence: CASSLNVQRENTGELFF.